The subject of this entry is one T cell receptor beta chain. This receptor's antigen is unknown. No per-base quality is available; no much larger clone lies one base away. TCRbeta CDR3 regions were amplified from genomic DNA using the immunoSEQ Assay, a bias-controlled multiplex PCR. From the authors' description of their analysis: The number of nucleated cells in each sample was estimated by amplification of reference gene primers within the assay. Sequence reads were collapsed and filtered to measure the absolute abundance of every unique TCRbeta CDR3 rearrangement. For each sample, productive Simpson clonality was calculated as the square root of Simpson's diversity index across productive rearrangements. The table was pulled from immuneACCESS by TCRdb, which kept in-frame rearrangements only. Such tables lose some clones; where checked, under half of the loss comes from unresolved V genes, and the rest has no known cause. V, J and clone size are those of that table, while D and trimming were read from the DNA. The sample table records about 200,000 clones; 82% of these occur just once. Together, the top ten hold around 8% of the sample.

The data originate from a study of blood T cell repertoires in COVID-19 (dated by TCRdb to the early 2020s). With regard to the full study: Collaborator samples came from the United States, Italy and Spain and covered acute and convalescent phases of COVID-19. The repertoires were released in a freely available public database intended as a resource for research on the immune response to SARS-CoV-2. Where HLA class I and class II types were available, the types were taken from metadata supplied by the sample provider, not from assay-based typing. Subjects who had been exposed to COVID-19, were actively infected with it, or had recovered from it provided the deeply sampled blood TCRbeta repertoires that made up the dataset. The material from the prospective study consisted of cDNA or gDNA derived from T cells, B-cell-depleted T cells, or PBMCs. The samples were drawn from two sources: the first 160 participants of the ongoing ImmuneRACE study, and 1,000 to 1,500 subjects contributed by 6 global collaborators. The sample metadata nearly always contained a de-identified subject ID, COVID-19 status, age in years and sex.

A distance of 18 bases separates the germline ends of V and J, which lose 5 bases and 7 bases respectively. In the germline V gene, CDR1 corresponds to SGHVS and CDR2 to FNYEAQ. From the cysteine up to the phenylalanine, the CDR3 has a length of 15 residues. The retained sequence is limited to the CDR3, 45 bases, with the frame set at the first base. One collaborating source in Seattle enrolled patients while the patients were actively infected and followed the patients over time throughout the course of disease. Each collaborating institution followed its own protocols to collect whole blood in K2EDTA tubes. For TCRbeta analysis, collaborators shipped samples in one of three forms: frozen whole blood, isolated PBMCs, or DNA extracted from either of those sample types. Broad study findings and their caveats: The amount of clinical and demographic metadata varied by source and participant and was provided uncurated.

The clonotype was recovered from a woman aged 55-69 years with COVID-19, enrolled during active disease. The chain is encoded by TRBV7-6 joined to TRBJ1-3; the D gene is perhaps TRBD1, from 5 matching bases. The source material was peripheral blood. The DNA sequence reads TGTGCCAGCAGCATCCAGACAGTCTCTGACAACACCATATATTTT. Translated, it gives CASSIQTVSDNTIYF.